This TCR beta chain comes out of a study of OX40 agonist ivuxolimab in advanced cancers. About the study: Three patients, one with hepatocellular carcinoma and two with cutaneous melanoma, achieved partial responses.

Sequencing was performed with immunoSEQ multiplex PCR; in TCRdb, only in-frame clones are kept and a portion is missing. The data hold 72,000 or so clones, with less than 85% observed a single time. The length of the CDR3 is 12 residues. The germline gives CDR1 SGHNT, CDR2 YYREEE (reference sequence). V lost 9 bases, J lost 5 bases, and 12 bases lay in between. This chain uses TRBV5-4 with TRBJ1-5; D ambiguous. The specimen was CD4+ or CD8+ T cells sorted from blood, collected in a trial of the OX40 agonist ivuxolimab. The TCR sequence derives from an adult with an advanced solid tumor such as melanoma, head and neck, liver or kidney cancer. DNA of the CDR3: TGTGCCACCAGTCAGGATTATCAGCCCCAGCATTTT. Encoded protein: CATSQDYQPQHF.